This T cell receptor beta chain was documented in a study of shared clonotypes between healthy human individuals. Germline V lookup: CDR1 SGHRS, CDR2 YFSETQ. The trim removed 4 bases at V and 4 bases at J, leaving 9 bases unmatched. CDR3 length: 15 amino acids. The assay was immunoSEQ multiplex PCR, and TCRdb's table has in-frame clones only and misses some. Among millions of clones listed, more than 80% were seen once. This sequence joins TRBV5-1 and TRBJ2-5; 8 bases match TRBD2. Sequencing was performed on naive CD4+ T cells sorted from blood. Sample subset: CD45RA+ positively selected. This TCR was sampled from a man between 18 and 35 years old in good health. The CDR3, as DNA: TGCGCCAGCAGCGAAGAAGGTGCGGGGGGAGAGACCCAGTACTTC. It translates to CASSEEGAGGETQYF. Drawing the rest from reference TRBV5-1 and TRBJ2-5, the complete variable domain is KAGVTQTPRYLIKTRGQQVTLSCSPISGHRSVSWYQQTPGQGLQFLFEYFSETQRNKGNFPGRFSGRQFSNSRSEMNVSTLELGDSALYLCASSEEGAGGETQYFGPGTRLLVL.